This T cell receptor beta chain emerged from a study of blood T cell repertoires in COVID-19. About the study: The samples span acute and convalescent COVID-19 from the United States, Italy and Spain. In each case, the material was cDNA or gDNA derived from T cells, B-cell-depleted T cells, or PBMCs.

V was pared by 0 bases and J by 4 bases, with 10 bases between. CDR3 length equals 16 residues. The germline CDR1 and CDR2 sequences are KGHSH and LQKENI. Clones were sequenced by immunoSEQ multiplex PCR, and TCRdb holds only the in-frame ones, with some missing. The table lists about 440,000 clones, roughly 87% of them singletons. Living in 24 US areas, the participants were between roughly 18 and 90 years of age. Cohort 3 recovery required two negative PCRs, clearance, or symptom resolution. Specimen: PBMCs or T cells enriched from blood (not recorded which). The TCR comes from a young man who had recovered from COVID-19. This rearrangement joins TRBV18 to TRBJ2-6; D gene unclear. CDR3 sequence: CASSPPSIYGANVLTF. CDR3 sequence (DNA): TGTGCCAGCTCACCACCGAGTATTTACGGGGCCAACGTCCTGACTTTC.